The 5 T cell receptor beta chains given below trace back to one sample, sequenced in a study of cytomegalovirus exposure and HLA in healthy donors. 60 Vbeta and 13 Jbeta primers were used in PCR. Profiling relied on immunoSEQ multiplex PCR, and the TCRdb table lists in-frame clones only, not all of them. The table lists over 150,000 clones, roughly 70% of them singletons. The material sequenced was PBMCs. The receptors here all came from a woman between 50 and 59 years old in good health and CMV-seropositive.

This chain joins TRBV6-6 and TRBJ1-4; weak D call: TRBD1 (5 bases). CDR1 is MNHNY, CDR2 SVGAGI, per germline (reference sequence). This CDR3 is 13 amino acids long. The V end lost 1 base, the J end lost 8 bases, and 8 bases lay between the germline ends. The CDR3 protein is CASSYWRGEKLFF. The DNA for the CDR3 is TGTGCCAGCAGTTACTGGAGGGGAGAAAAACTGTTTTTT.

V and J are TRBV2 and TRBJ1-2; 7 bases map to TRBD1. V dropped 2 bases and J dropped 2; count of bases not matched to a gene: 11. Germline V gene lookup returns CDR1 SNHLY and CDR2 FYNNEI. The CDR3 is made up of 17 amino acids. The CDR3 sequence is CASSESTDRLRNYGYTF. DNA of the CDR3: TGTGCCAGCAGTGAATCAACGGACAGGCTCCGGAACTATGGCTACACCTTC.

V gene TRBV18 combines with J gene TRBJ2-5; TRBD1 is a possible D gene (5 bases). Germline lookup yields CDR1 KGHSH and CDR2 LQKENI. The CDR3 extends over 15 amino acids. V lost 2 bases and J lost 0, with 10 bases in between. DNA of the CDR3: TGTGCCAGCTCACCAGAGGCAGGGCACCAAGAGACCCAGTACTTC. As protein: CASSPEAGHQETQYF.

CDR3 sequence (DNA): TGCAGCGTTGAAGCCTCCGGGGGGTACGGCTACGAGCAGTACTTC. Translation: CSVEASGGYGYEQYF. V and J are TRBV29-1 and TRBJ2-7, with TRBD2 identical over 7 bases. Germline CDR1 and CDR2: SQVTM and ANQGSEA. The CDR3 length is 15 residues. V lost 1 base, J lost 3 bases, and 9 bases stayed unmatched.

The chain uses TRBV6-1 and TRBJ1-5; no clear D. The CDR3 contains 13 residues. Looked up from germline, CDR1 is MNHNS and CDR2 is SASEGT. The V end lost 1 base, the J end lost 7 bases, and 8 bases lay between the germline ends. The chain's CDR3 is CASSEGHPQPQHF. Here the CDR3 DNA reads TGTGCCAGCAGTGAAGGGCATCCCCAGCCCCAGCATTTT.